Below, one T cell receptor beta chain is given with its context. Its cognate antigen has yet to be identified. Base qualities are missing; no much larger clone stands one base away. Library construction relied on the immunoSEQ multiplex PCR assay. About 9.9 x 10^4 TCR templates per sample were assayed by the deep sequencing platform. Genomic DNA extracted from sorted T cells was the material used for TCRbeta CDR3 sequencing. Regarding the original processing steps: The R programming language was used for the clonal analysis of the TCRbeta CDR3 data. Alloreactive CD4+ and CD8+ clones were defined by comparing unstimulated samples with post-reaction CFSE-low samples. By matching sequences to the repertoires of sorted unstimulated Treg and non-Treg cells, each alloreactive CD4+ clone was assigned a regulatory or non-regulatory origin. TCRdb provides this immuneACCESS table in a form limited to in-frame rearrangements. Some clones are lacking; in checked studies, under half of them reflect an unresolved V gene, and why the rest are absent is not known. Clonal size and the V and J genes are those of that table, whereas D and trimming came from the DNA. The table for this sample lists 2,500 or so clones; less than 70% of them were counted only once. Approximately 57% of the sample goes to the ten largest clones.

The CDR3 spans 15 residues, from the cysteine through the phenylalanine. CDR3 DNA only is kept here, 45 bases in frame from base 1. V is shortened by 2 bases, J by 2 bases, and the region joining them spans 13 bases. The germline V gene gives CDR1 as MNHNS and CDR2 as SASEGT. This sample is part of a study of siplizumab effects on memory and regulatory T cells (dated by TCRdb to about 2019). With respect to the entire study: The study looked at the effect of siplizumab, an anti-CD2 antibody, on alloreactive T-cell subsets in allogeneic mixed lymphocyte reactions made from human PBMCs.

What the research found in general, with its limitations: Unstimulated naive T cells appeared to be more diverse than memory T cells, and naive cells seemed to make a substantial contribution to the alloresponse. Whether proliferating Tregs from siplizumab cultures were suppressive was not functionally confirmed. A naive or memory phenotype could not be assigned to roughly 75-97% of proliferating CD4+ or CD8+ clones. Because sequences at frequencies below about 10^-5 were poorly captured, only a minor fraction of alloreactive clones could be mapped back to unstimulated subsets. Siplizumab significantly lowered the cumulative frequency of alloreactive sequences that could be traced to unstimulated CD4+ memory T cells. In reactions with siplizumab, an average of 68.8% of mappable alloreactive CD4+ clones were Treg-derived, compared with around 28% in control reactions.

In addition, sequencing in three donor pairs included unstimulated CD8+ effector memory subsets alongside CD4+ naive, CD8+ naive, CD8+ TEMRA and CD4+ memory subsets. Sorted unstimulated T cells and proliferating T cells recovered from mixed lymphocyte reactions were subjected to TCRbeta CDR3 sequencing. Fresh whole blood from approximately 10 HLA-typed healthy donors was used to isolate PBMCs. What was sequenced was TEMRA CD8+ T cells sorted from blood. The cell subset or site label of this sample denotes: unstimulated CD8+ CD45RA+ effector memory T cells. The rearranged segments are TRBV6-1 and TRBJ2-7; the D segment could be TRBD2, given 5 matching bases. This sequence originates from a human donor in good health. The CDR3: CASSESEGPAYEQYF. The nucleotides are TGTGCCAGCAGTGAAAGCGAGGGCCCGGCCTACGAGCAGTACTTC.